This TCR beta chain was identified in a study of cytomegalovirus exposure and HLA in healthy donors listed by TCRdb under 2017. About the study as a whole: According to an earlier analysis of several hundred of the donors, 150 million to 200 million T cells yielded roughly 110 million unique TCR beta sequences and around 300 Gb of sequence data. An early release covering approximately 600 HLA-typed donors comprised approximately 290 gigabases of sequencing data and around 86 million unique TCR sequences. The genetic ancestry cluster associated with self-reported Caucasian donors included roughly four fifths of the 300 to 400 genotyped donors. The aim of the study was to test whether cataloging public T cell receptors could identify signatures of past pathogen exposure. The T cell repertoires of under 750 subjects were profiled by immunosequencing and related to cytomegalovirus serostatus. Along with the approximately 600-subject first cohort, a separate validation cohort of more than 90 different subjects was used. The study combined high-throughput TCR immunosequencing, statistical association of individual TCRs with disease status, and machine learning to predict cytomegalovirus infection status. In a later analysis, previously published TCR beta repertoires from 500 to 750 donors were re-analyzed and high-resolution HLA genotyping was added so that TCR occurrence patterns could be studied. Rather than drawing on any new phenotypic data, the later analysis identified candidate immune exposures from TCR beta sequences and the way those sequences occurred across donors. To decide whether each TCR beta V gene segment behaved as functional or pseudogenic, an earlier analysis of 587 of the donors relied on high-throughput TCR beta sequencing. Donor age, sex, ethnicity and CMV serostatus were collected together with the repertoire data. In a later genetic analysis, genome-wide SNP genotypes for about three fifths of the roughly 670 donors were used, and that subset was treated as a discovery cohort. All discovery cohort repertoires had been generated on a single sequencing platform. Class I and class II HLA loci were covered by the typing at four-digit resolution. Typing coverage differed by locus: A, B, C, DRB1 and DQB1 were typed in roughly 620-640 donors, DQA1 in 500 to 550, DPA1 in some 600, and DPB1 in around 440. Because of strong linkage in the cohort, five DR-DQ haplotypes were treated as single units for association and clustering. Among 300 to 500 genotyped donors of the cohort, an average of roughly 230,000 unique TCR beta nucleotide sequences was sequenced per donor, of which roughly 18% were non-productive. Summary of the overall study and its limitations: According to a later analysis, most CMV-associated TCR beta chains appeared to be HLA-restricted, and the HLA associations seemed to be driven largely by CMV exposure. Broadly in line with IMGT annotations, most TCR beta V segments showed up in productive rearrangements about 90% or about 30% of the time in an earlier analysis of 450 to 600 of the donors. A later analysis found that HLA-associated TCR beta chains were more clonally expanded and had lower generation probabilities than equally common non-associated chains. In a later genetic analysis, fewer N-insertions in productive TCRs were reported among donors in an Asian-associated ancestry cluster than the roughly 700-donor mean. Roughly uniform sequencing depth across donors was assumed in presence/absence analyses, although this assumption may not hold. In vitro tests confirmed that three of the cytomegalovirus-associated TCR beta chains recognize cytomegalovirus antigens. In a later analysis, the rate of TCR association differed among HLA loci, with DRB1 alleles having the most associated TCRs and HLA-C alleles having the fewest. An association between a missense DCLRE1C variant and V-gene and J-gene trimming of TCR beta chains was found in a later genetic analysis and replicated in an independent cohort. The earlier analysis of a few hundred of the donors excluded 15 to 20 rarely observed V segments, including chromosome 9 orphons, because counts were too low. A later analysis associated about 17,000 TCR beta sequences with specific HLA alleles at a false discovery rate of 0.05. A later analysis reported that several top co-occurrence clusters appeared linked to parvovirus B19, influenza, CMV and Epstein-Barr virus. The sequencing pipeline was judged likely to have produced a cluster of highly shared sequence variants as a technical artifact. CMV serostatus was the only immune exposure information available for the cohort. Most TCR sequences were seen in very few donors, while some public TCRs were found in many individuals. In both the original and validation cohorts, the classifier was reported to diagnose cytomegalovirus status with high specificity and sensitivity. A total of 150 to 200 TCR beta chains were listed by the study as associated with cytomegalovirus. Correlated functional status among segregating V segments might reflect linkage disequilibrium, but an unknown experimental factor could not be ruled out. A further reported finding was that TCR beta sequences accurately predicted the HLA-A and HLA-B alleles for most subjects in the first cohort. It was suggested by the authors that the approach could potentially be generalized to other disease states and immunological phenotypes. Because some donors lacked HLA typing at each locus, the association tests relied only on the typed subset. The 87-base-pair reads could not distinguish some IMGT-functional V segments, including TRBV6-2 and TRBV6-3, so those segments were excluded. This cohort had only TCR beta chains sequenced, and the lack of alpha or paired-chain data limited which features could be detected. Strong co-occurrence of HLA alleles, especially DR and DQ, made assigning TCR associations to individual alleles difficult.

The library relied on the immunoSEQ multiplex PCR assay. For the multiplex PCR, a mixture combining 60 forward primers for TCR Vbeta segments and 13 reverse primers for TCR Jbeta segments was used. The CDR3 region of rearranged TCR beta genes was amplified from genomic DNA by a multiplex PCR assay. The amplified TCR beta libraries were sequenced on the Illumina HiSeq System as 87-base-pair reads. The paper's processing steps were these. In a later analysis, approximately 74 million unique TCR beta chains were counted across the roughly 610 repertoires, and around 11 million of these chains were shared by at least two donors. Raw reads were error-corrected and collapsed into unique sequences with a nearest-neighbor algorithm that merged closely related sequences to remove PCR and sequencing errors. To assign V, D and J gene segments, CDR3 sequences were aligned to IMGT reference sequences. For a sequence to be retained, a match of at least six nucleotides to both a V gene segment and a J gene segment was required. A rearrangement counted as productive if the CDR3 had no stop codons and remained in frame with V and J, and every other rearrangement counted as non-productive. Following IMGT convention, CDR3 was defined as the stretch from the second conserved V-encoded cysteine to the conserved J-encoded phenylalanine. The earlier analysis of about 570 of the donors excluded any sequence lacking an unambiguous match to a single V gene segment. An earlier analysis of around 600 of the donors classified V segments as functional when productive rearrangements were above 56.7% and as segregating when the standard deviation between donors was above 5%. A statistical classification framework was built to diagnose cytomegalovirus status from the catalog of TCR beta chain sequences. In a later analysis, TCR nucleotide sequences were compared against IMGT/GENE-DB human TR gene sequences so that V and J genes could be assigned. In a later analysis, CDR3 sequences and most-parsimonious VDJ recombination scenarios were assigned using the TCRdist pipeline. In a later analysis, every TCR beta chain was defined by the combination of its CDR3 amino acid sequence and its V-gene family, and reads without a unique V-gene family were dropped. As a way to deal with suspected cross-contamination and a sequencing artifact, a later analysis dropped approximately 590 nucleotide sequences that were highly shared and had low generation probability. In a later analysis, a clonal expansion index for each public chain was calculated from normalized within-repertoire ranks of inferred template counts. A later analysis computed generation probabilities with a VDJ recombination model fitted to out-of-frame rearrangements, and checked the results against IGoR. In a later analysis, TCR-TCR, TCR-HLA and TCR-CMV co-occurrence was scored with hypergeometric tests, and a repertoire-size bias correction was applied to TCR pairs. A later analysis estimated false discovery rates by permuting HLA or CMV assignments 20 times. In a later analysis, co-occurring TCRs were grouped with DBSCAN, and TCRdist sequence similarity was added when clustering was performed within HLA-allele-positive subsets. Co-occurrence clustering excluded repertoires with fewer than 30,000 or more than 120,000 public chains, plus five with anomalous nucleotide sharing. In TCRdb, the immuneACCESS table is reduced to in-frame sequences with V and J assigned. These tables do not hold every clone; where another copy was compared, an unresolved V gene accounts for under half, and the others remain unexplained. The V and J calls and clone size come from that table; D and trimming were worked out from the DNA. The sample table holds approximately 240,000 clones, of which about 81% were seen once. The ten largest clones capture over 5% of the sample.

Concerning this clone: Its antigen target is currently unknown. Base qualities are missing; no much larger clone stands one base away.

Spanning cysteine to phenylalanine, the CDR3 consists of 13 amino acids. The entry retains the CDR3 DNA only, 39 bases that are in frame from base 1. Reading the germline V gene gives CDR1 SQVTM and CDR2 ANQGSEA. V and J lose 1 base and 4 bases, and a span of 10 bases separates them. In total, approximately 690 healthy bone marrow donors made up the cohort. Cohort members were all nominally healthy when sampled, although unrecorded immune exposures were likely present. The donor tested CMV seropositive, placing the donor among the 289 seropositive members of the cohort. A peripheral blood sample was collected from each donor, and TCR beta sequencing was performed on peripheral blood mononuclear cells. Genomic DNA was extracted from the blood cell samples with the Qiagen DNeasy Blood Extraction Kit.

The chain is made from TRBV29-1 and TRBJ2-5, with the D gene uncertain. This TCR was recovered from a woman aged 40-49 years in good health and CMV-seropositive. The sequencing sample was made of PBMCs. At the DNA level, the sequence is TGCAGCGTTGAAGGTGGAGTATTAGAGACCCAGTACTTC. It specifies CSVEGGVLETQYF.